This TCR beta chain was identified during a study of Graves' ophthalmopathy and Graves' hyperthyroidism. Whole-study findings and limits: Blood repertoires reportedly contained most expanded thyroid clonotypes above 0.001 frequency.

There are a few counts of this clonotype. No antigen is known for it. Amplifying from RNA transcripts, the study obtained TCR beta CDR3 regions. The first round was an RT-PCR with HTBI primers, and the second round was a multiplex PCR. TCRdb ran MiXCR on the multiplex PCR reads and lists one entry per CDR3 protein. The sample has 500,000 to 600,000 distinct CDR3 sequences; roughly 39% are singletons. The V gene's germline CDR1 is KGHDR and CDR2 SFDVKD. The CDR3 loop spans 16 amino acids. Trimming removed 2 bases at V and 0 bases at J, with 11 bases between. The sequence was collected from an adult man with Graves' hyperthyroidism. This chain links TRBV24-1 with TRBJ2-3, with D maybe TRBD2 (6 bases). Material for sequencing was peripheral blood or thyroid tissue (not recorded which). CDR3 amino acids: CATSDWDSPSTDTQYF. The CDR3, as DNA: TGTGCCACCAGTGATTGGGACTCTCCTAGCACAGATACGCAGTATTTT.